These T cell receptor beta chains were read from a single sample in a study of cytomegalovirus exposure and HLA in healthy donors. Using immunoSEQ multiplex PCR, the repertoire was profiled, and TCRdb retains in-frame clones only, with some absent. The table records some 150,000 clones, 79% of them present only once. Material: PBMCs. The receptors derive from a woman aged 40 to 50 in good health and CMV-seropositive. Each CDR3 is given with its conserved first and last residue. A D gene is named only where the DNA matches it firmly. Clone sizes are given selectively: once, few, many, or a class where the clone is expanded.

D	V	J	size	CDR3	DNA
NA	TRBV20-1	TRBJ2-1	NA	CSASLSEQFF	TGCAGTGCTAGTCTGTCCGAGCAGTTCTTC
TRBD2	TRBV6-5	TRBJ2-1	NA	CASSYLGLAGGREQFF	TGTGCCAGCAGTTACTTGGGACTAGCGGGGGGTCGGGAGCAGTTCTTC
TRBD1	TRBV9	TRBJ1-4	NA	CASSPGQGAVGEKLFF	TGTGCCAGCAGCCCGGGACAGGGGGCCGTAGGGGAAAAACTGTTTTTT
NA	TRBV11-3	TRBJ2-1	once	CASSLGTKSYNEQFF	TGTGCCAGCAGCTTAGGGACTAAGTCCTACAATGAGCAGTTCTTC
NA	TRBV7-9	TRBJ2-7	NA	CASSLVGTFSYEQYF	TGTGCCAGCAGCTTAGTCGGGACTTTCTCCTACGAGCAGTACTTC
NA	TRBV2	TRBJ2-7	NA	CASRNEFGRDEQYF	TGTGCCAGCAGGAATGAGTTTGGTCGTGACGAGCAGTACTTC
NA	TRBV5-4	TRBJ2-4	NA	CASSSVATPNIQYF	TGTGCCAGCAGCTCGGTTGCTACGCCTAACATTCAGTACTTC
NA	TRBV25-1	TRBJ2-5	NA	CASSVGTGGLQETQYF	TGTGCCAGCAGTGTGGGGACTGGCGGCCTCCAAGAGACCCAGTACTTC
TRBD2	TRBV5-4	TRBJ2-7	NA	CASSLGGGGAWEQYF	TGTGCCAGCAGCTTGGGGGGCGGGGGGGCGTGGGAGCAGTACTTC
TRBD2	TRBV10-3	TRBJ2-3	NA	CAISEPLSGGALDTQYF	TGTGCCATCAGTGAGCCGCTAAGCGGGGGGGCTTTAGATACGCAGTATTTT
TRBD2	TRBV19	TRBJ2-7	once	CASSHRTSAPYEQYF	TGTGCCAGTAGTCACCGGACTAGCGCGCCCTACGAGCAGTACTTC
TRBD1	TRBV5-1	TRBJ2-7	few	CASSLDGGTGGREQYF	TGCGCCAGCAGCCTGGACGGGGGGACAGGGGGACGGGAGCAGTACTTC
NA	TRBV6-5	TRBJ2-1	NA	CASSYQTDKPYEQFF	TGTGCCAGCAGTTACCAGACAGACAAGCCCTATGAGCAGTTCTTC
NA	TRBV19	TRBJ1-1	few	CASIRTGQSEAFF	TGTGCCAGTATAAGAACAGGCCAGAGTGAAGCTTTCTTT
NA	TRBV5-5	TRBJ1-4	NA	CASSLGQFPNEKLFF	TGTGCCAGCAGCCTCGGACAGTTCCCCAATGAAAAACTGTTTTTT
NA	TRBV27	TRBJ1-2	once	CASSLTGPEGYTF	TGTGCCAGCAGTTTGACAGGACCCGAGGGCTACACCTTC
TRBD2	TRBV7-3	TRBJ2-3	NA	CASSTRGGTDTQYF	TGTGCCAGCAGCACCCGGGGGGGCACAGATACGCAGTATTTT
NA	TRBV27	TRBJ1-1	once	CASSPIPGFRGEAFF	TGTGCCAGCAGCCCTATCCCGGGCTTTCGGGGTGAAGCTTTCTTT
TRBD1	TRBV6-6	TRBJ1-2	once	CASSGSGQIANYGYTF	TGTGCCAGCAGTGGCTCGGGACAGATAGCTAACTATGGCTACACCTTC
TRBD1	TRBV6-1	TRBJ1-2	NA	CASTEAGGGYGYTF	TGTGCCAGCACCGAGGCAGGGGGCGGGTATGGCTACACCTTC
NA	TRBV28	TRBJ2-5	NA	CASTRRGLYQETQYF	TGTGCCAGCACCCGCCGCGGACTGTACCAAGAGACCCAGTACTTC
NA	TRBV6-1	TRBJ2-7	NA	CASSRTEPYEQYF	TGTGCCAGCAGCCGGACAGAGCCCTACGAGCAGTACTTC
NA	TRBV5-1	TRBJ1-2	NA	CASSSDSYYGYTF	TGCGCCAGCAGCTCGGACAGCTACTATGGCTACACCTTC
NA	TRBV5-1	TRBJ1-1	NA	CASSFGNQNTEAFF	TGCGCCAGCAGCTTTGGCAACCAGAACACTGAAGCTTTCTTT
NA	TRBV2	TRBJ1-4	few	CASSRGVGEKLFF	TGTGCCAGCAGTCGGGGAGTTGGGGAAAAACTGTTTTTT
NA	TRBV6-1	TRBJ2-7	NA	CASSIYTSYEQYF	TGTGCCAGCAGTATTTACACCAGCTACGAGCAGTACTTC
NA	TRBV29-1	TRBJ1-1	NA	CSVETPGFEAFF	TGCAGCGTTGAAACTCCCGGGTTTGAAGCTTTCTTT
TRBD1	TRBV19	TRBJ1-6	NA	CASSIVPGQGGSPLHF	TGTGCCAGTAGTATCGTTCCGGGACAGGGTGGATCACCCCTCCACTTT
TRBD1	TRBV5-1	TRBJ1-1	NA	CASSYGQGADTEAFF	TGCGCCAGCAGCTACGGACAGGGGGCGGACACTGAAGCTTTCTTT
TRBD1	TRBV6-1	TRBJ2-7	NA	CASSQGQGPSYEQYF	TGTGCCAGCAGTCAGGGACAGGGGCCGTCCTACGAGCAGTACTTC
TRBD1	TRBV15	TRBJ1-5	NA	CATSRRGQGQPQHF	TGTGCCACCAGCAGAAGGGGGCAAGGGCAGCCCCAGCATTTT
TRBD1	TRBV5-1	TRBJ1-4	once	CASTMTGDGEKLFF	TGCGCCAGCACCATGACAGGGGATGGTGAAAAACTGTTTTTT
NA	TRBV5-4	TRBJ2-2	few	CASSPGIGENTGELFF	TGTGCCAGCAGCCCAGGTATCGGGGAGAACACCGGGGAGCTGTTTTTT
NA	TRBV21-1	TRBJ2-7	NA	CASSKEEARGHEQYF	TGTGCCAGCAGCAAAGAGGAGGCCAGGGGGCACGAGCAGTACTTC
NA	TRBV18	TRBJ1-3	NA	CASSPGLADSGNTIYF	TGTGCCAGCTCACCAGGCTTAGCAGACTCTGGAAACACCATATATTTT
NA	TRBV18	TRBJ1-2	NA	CASSPLDRGYGYTF	TGTGCCAGCTCACCACTAGACCGGGGCTATGGCTACACCTTC
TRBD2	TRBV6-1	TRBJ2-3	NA	CASTTSSLGDTQYF	TGTGCCAGCACGACTAGCTCATTAGGAGATACGCAGTATTTT
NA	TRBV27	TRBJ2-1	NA	CASSLVPGVVADNEQFF	TGTGCCAGCAGTTTGGTTCCGGGGGTGGTTGCGGACAATGAGCAGTTCTTC
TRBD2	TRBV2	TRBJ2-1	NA	CASRRLAGAHDEQFF	TGTGCCAGCAGGCGACTAGCGGGGGCTCACGATGAGCAGTTCTTC
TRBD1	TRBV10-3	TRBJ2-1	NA	CAISAPDRGVNEQFF	TGTGCCATCAGTGCCCCGGACAGGGGGGTCAATGAGCAGTTCTTC
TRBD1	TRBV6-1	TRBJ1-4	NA	CASSEAGTGGEKLFF	TGTGCCAGCAGTGAAGCCGGGACAGGGGGTGAAAAACTGTTTTTT
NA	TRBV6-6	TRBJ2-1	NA	CASSPGTQYNEQFF	TGTGCCAGCAGCCCCGGGACTCAATACAATGAGCAGTTCTTC
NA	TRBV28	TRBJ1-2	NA	CASSRQGFGGYTF	TGTGCCAGCAGCCGCCAGGGTTTCGGTGGCTACACCTTC